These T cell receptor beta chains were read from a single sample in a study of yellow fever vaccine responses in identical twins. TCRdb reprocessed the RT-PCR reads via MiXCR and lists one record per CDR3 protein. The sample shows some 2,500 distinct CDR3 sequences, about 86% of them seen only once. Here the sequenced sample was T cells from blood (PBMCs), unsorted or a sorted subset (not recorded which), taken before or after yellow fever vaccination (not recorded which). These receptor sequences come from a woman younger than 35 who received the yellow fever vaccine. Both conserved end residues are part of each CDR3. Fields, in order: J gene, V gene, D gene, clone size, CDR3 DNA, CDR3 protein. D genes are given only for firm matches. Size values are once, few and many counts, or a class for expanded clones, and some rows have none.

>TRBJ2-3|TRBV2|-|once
TGTGCCAGCAGTGAACTGGGTGCCGCAGATACGCAGTATTTT
CASSELGAADTQYF
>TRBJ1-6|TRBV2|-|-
TGTGCCAGCAGGCAGGGTAGTTCACCCCTCCACTTT
CASRQGSSPLHF
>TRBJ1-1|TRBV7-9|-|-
TGTGCCAGCAGCTTAGCCCGCAGGGAGGCTGAAGCTTTCTTT
CASSLARREAEAFF
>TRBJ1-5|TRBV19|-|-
TGTGCCAGTAGTTACGGTAGCAATCAGCCCCAGCATTTT
CASSYGSNQPQHF
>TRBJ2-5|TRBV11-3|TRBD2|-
TGTGCCAGCAGCTATAGCGGGGGGGCCACGGCCGGAGAGACCCAGTACTTC
CASSYSGGATAGETQYF
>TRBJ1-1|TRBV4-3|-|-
TGCGCCAGCAGCCAAGTCGGGGAGAACACTGAAGCTTTCTTT
CASSQVGENTEAFF
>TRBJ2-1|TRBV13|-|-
TGTGCCAGCAGCCTAGGGGGCGGGATCAATGAGCAGTTCTTC
CASSLGGGINEQFF
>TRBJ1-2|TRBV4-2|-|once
TGTGCCAGCAGCCAAGACCCGGGGGGCTACACCTTC
CASSQDPGGYTF
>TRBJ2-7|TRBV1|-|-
TGCACCAGCAGCGTCGGGACTAGCGGGAGAGGAAGCGAGCAGTACTTC
CTSSVGTSGRGSEQYF
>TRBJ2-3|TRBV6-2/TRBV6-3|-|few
TGTGCCAGCAGTATCCAAGATACGCAGTATTTT
CASSIQDTQYF
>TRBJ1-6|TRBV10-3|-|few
TGTGCCATCATTCCCCTGACAGGTACTGGTGGGTGTTCACCCCTCCACTTT
CAIIPLTGTGGCSPLHF
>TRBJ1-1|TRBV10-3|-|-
TGTGCCATCAGTGGGACGGCCATGAACACTGAAGCTTTCTTT
CAISGTAMNTEAFF
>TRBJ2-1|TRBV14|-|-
TGTGCCAGCAGCCAAGACGTAAGGGCTACTTGGGTGAATGAGCAGTTCTTC
CASSQDVRATWVNEQFF
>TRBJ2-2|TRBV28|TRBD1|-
TGTGCCAGCAGTTTGTGGACAGGGGGCACCGGGGAGCTGTTTTTT
CASSLWTGGTGELFF
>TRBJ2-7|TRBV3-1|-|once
TGTGCCAGCAGCCAAGATCCGGAACAGGCTACCTACGAGCAGTACTTC
CASSQDPEQATYEQYF
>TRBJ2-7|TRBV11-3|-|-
TGTGCCAGCAGCCCCCCCCTATGGGCCGAGCAGTACTTC
CASSPPLWAEQYF
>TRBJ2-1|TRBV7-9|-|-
TGTGCCAGCAGCCCACGGGGGCCGGTTGAGCAGTTCTTC
CASSPRGPVEQFF
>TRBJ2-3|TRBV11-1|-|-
TGTGCCAGCAGCCTAGCCAGTTCCTCCACTTTTGGGGATACGCAGTATTTT
CASSLASSSTFGDTQYF
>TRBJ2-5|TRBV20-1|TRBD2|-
TGCAGTGCGGGAGCGGGGGGGCTGCAAGAGACCCAGTACTTC
CSAGAGGLQETQYF
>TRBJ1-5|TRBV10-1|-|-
TGCGCCAGTGGAGAAAGTAGCAATCAGCCCCAGCATTTT
CASGESSNQPQHF
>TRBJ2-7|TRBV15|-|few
TGTGCCACCAGCAGAGATTATGGAGGGGGCGCTGCTCGGGAGCAGTACTTC
CATSRDYGGGAAREQYF
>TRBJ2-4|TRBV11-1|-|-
TGTGCCAGCAGCTTAGTTGTTAGTCTGAGTAGTGACATTCAGTACTTC
CASSLVVSLSSDIQYF